This TCR beta chain is drawn from a study of cytomegalovirus exposure and HLA in healthy donors. V dropped 3 bases and J dropped 7 bases, with 15 bases sitting between them. Germline values: CDR1 LNHDA, CDR2 SQIVND (reference sequence). The CDR3 contains 14 residues. The PCR ran on 60 Vbeta and 13 Jbeta primers. Produced via immunoSEQ multiplex PCR; TCRdb's table is partial and in-frame only. The profile shows around 150,000 clones, roughly 80% of them singletons. This clone came up a few times. Its matching antigen is unknown. Study-wide results and limits: Cytomegalovirus-associated status was assigned to fewer than 200 TCR beta chains.

Sequenced input: PBMCs. This TCR was sampled from a female donor in good health and CMV-seronegative. The rearrangement uses TRBV19 and TRBJ1-2, with D unclear. The DNA for the CDR3 is TGTGCCAGTAGTATTGGCCGGGCCAGCGGTGGCTACACCTTC. Translating it yields CASSIGRASGGYTF.